This TCR beta chain comes out of a study of human T cells and chemical hapten exposure. For the study at large: Weekly scalp doses of diphenylcyclopropenone were given to patients during the roughly 23-week study. Among samples, TCR yields varied mainly because of small differences in pooled library volume.

CDR1 is DFQATT and CDR2 is SNEGSKA in the germline V gene (reference sequence). The length of the CDR3 is 14 residues. Unmatched junction bases numbered 9, after V lost 6 bases and J lost 2 bases. Of note for this clonotype: The antigen is undetermined. A much larger clone sits a single nucleotide away, making a read error possible.

MiXCR, applied by TCRdb to the RACE reads, yields one record per CDR3 protein. The sample shows 380,000 or so distinct CDR3 sequences, about 4.4% of them seen only once. Study-wide points: With regard to DPC sensitization, TCRs above 1 in 1000 frequency did not change. Since the donors had alopecia, their immune response may not be the same as that of healthy people.

Time point meaning: patch test 1, 2 weeks after DPC sensitization. Treatment: therapeutic diphenylcyclopropenone sensitization with weekly scalp DPC. The genes are TRBV20-1 and TRBJ1-2; 7 positions match TRBD1. This sequence was found in a woman aged 45-59 years with alopecia areata. Some clones in this sample may be carry-over from other donors' samples. Sequenced here: whole blood, sampled in connection with sensitization to the hapten diphenylcyclopropenone (DPC). CDR3 sequence reads: CSAFPEQGNYGYTF. CDR3 nucleotides: TGCAGTGCGTTTCCGGAACAGGGGAACTATGGCTACACCTTC.